These 3 T cell receptor beta chains were sequenced from one sample in a study of blood T cell repertoires in COVID-19. TCRdb's copy holds only in-frame clones and misses some; the assay was immunoSEQ multiplex PCR. The sample lists hundreds of thousands of clones, about 91% occurring once. What was sequenced was peripheral blood. The source of these receptors is a woman under 40 who had recovered from COVID-19.

The V call is TRBV4-1, the J call TRBJ1-1; 7 bases agree with TRBD1. V lost 0 bases to trimming and J lost 0 bases; unmatched junction nucleotides: 4. Germline CDR1 and CDR2: MGHRA and YSYEKL. The CDR3 extends over 16 amino acids. Here the CDR3 DNA reads TGCGCCAGCAGCCAAGACCCGACAGGGCTGAACACTGAAGCTTTCTTT. This translates into CASSQDPTGLNTEAFF.

The rearrangement uses TRBV25-1 and TRBJ1-1, with a weak D call TRBD1 (6 bases). CDR3 length equals 14 residues. Trimming cost V 3 bases and J 10 bases, with 18 bases left between them. Germline-derived CDR1 and CDR2 are MGHDK and SYGVNS. CDR3 protein: CASSDIEQGGRAFF. In nucleotides, the CDR3 is TGTGCCAGCAGTGACATCGAACAGGGCGGTAGAGCTTTCTTT. The full variable domain, in which reference TRBV25-1 and TRBJ1-1 provide the parts outside the CDR3, is EADIYQTPRYLVIGTGKKITLECSQTMGHDKMYWYQQDPGMELHLIHYSYGVNSTEKGDLSSESTVSRIRTEHFPLTLESARPSHTSQYLCASSDIEQGGRAFFGQGTRLTVV.

The chain carries TRBV6-2 or TRBV6-3 and TRBJ1-5, with 11 bases lining up with TRBD1. Germline V gene lookup returns CDR1 MNHEY and CDR2 SVGEGT. Trimming cost V 4 bases and J 5 bases; bases outside gene matches: 4. The CDR3 covers 15 residues. The CDR3 nucleotides are TGTGCCAGCAGTTTATCGGGACAGGGGGATCAGCCCCAGCATTTT. This translates into CASSLSGQGDQPQHF.